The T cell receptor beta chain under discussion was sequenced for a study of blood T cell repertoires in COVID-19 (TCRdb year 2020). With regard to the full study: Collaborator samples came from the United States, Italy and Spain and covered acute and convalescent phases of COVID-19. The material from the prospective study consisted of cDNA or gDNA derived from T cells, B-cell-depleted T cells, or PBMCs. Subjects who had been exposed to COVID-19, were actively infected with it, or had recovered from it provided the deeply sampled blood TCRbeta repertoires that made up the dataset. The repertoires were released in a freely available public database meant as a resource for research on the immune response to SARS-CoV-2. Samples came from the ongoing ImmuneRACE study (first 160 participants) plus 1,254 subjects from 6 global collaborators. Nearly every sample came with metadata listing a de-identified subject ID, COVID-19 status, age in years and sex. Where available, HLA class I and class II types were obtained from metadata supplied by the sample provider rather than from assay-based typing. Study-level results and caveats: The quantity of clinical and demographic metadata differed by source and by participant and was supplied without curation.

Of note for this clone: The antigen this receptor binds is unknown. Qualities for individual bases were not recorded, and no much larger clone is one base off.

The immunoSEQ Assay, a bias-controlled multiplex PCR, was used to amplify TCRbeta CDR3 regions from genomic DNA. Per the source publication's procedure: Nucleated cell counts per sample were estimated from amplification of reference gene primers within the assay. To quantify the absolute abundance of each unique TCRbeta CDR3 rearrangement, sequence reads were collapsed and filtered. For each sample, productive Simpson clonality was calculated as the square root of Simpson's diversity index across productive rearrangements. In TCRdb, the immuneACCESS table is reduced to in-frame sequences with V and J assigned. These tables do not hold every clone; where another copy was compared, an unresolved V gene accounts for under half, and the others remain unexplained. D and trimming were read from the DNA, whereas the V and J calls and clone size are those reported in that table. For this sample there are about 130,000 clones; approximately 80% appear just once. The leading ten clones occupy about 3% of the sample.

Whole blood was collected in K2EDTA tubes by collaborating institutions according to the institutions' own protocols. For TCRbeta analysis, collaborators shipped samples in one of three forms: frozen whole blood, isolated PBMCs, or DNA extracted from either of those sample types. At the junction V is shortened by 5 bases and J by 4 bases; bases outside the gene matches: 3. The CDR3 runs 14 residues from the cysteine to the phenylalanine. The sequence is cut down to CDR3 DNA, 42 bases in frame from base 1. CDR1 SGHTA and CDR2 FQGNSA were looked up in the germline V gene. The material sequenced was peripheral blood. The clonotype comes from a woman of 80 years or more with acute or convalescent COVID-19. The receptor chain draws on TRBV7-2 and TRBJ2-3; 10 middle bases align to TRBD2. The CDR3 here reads CASSPSGGADTQYF. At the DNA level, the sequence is TGTGCCAGCAGCCCAAGCGGGGGGGCAGATACGCAGTATTTT. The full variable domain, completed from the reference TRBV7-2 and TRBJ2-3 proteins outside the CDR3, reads GAGVSQSPSNKVTEKGKDVELRCDPISGHTALYWYRQSLGQGLEFLIYFQGNSAPDKSGLPSDRFSAERTGGSVSTLTIQRTQQEDSAVYLCASSPSGGADTQYFGPGTRLTVL.